The sequence of this TCR beta chain was determined in a study of T cell repertoires in cytomegalovirus infection. TCRdb re-called the reads with MiXCR, one entry per CDR3 protein. This table holds around 770,000 distinct CDR3 sequences, almost 30% found once. Regarding this clonotype: Its antigen remains unidentified.

The source of this sequence is a human donor in good health (CMV status not recorded). Some clones in this sample may be carry-over from other donors' samples. Sequencing used cultured CD8+ T cells from PBMCs, obtained from culture after CMV antigen stimulation.

CDR3 sequence (DNA): TGTGCCAGTAGCAAAGACTCAGCGGGGGCCACAGATACGCAGTATTTT. Translated, it gives CASSKDSAGATDTQYF. The chain employs TRBV19 and TRBJ2-3; 8 positions agree with TRBD2. This CDR3 is 16 amino acids long. Per the germline V gene, CDR1 is LNHDA and CDR2 is SQIVND (reference sequence). The trim removed 6 bases at V and 2 bases at J, leaving 10 bases unmatched. The variable domain in full, with the rest retrieved from reference TRBV19 and TRBJ2-3, is DGGITQSPKYLFRKEGQNVTLSCEQNLNHDAMYWYRQDPGQGLRLIYYSQIVNDFQKGDIAEGYSVSREKKESFPLTVTSAQKNPTAFYLCASSKDSAGATDTQYFGPGTRLTVL.